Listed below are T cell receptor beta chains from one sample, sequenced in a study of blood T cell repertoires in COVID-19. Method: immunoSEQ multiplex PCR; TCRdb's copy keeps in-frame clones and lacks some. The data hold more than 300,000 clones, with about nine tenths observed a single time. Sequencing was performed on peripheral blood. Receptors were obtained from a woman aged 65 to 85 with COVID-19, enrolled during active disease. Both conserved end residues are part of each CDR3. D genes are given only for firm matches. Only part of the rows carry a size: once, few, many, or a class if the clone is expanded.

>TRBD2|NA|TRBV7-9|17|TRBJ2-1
TGTGCCAGCAGCTTAGGGTTAGCGGGGACGGCCTACAATGAGCAGTTCTTC
CASSLGLAGTAYNEQFF
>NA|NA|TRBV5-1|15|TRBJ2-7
TGCGCCAGCAGCTTGCTGCGAGAGAGCTCCTACGAGCAGTACTTC
CASSLLRESSYEQYF
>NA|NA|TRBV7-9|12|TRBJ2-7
TGTGCCAGCAGCGCAAACAGGTACGAGCAGTACTTC
CASSANRYEQYF
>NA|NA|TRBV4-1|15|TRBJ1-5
TGCGCCAGCAGCCCCGTCACGGGGTACAATCAGCCCCAGCATTTT
CASSPVTGYNQPQHF
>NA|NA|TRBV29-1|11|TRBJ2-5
TGCAGCGTTGGTCAGGGTGGTCCCCAGTACTTC
CSVGQGGPQYF
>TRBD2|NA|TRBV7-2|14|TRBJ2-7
TGTGCCAGCAGCTTATGGGGGGGTGGCTACGAGCAGTACTTC
CASSLWGGGYEQYF
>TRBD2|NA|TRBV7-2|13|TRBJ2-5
TGTGCCAGCAGCCCCGGGAGGGGAGAGACCCAGTACTTC
CASSPGRGETQYF
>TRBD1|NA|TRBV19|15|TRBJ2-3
TGTGCCAGTAGTGGTGGACAGGGAGGCACAGATACGCAGTATTTT
CASSGGQGGTDTQYF
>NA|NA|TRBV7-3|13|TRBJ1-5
TGTGCCAGCAGCTTAAAGGCGGGTCAGCCCCAGCATTTT
CASSLKAGQPQHF
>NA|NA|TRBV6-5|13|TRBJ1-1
TGTGCCAGCACTAAACAGGGCAACACTGAAGCTTTCTTT
CASTKQGNTEAFF
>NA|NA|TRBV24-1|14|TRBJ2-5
TGTGCCACCAATGCGAACCAGGGAAGAGAGACCCAGTACTTC
CATNANQGRETQYF
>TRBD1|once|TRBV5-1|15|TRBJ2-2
TGCGCCGTGCTTCCGGGACAGATGAACACCGGGGAGCTGTTTTTT
CAVLPGQMNTGELFF
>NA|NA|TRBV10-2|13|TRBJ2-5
TGCGCCAGCACCGGGGACTTACAAGAGACCCAGTACTTC
CASTGDLQETQYF
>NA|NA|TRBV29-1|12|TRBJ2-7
TGCAGCGTGCCCGGGACACTTGACGAGCAGTACTTC
CSVPGTLDEQYF
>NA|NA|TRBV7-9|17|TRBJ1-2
TGTGCCAGCAGCGCCCAATCGGGGGGCCTACCTAACTATGGCTACACCTTC
CASSAQSGGLPNYGYTF
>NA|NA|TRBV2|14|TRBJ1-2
TGTGCCAGCAGTGAAGTGGGCCCTCGATATGGCTACACCTTC
CASSEVGPRYGYTF
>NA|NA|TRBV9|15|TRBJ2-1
TGTGCCAGCAGCCCCACTACCCGCTCCTACAATGAGCAGTTCTTC
CASSPTTRSYNEQFF
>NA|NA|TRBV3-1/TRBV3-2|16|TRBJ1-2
TGTGCCAGCAGCCCCTCTTCCGGGTCCTCATACTATGGCTACACCTTC
CASSPSSGSSYYGYTF
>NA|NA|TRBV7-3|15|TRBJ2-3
TGTGCCAGCAGCTTAAGCAGGGGATACACAGATACGCAGTATTTT
CASSLSRGYTDTQYF
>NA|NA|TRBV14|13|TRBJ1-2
TGTGCCAGCAGCGTTTCCCCCTCTTATGGCTACACCTTC
CASSVSPSYGYTF
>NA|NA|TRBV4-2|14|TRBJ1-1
TGTGCCAGCAGCCGAGGACAGCAGAACACTGAAGCTTTCTTT
CASSRGQQNTEAFF